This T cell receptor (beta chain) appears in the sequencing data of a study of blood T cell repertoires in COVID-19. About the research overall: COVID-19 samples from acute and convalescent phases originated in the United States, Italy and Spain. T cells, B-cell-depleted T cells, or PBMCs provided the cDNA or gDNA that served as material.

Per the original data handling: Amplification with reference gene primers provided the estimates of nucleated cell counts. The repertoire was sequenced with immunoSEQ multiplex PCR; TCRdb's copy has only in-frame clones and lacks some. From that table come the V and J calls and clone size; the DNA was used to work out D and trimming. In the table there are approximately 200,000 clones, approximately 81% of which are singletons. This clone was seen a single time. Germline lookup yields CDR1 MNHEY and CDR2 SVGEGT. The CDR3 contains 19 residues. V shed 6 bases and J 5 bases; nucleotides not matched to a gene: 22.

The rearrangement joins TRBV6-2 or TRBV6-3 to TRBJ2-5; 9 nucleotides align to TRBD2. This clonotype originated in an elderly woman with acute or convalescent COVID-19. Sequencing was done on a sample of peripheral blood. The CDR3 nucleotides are TGTGCCAGCAGCCACCGCTGGGGTAGCGGGGGACCCCTGGGGGAGACCCAGTACTTC. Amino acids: CASSHRWGSGGPLGETQYF.